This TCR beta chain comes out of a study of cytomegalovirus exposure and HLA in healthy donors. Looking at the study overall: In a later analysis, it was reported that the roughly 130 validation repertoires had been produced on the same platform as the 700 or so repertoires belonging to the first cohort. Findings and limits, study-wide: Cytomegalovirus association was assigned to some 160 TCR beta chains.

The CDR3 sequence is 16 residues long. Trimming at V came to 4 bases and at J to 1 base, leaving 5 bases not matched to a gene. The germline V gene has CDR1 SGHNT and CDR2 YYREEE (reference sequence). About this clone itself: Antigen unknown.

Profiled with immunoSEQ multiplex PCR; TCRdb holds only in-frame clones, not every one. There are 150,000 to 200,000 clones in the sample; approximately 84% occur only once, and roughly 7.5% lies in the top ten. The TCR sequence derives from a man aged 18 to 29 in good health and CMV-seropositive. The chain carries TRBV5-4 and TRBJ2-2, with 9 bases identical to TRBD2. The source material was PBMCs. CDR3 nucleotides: TGTGCCAGCAGCGCAAGACTAGCGGTGAACACCGGGGAGCTGTTTTTT. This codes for CASSARLAVNTGELFF. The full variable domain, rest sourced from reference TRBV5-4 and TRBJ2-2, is ETGVTQSPTHLIKTRGQQVTLRCSSQSGHNTVSWYQQALGQGPQFIFQYYREEENGRGNFPPRFSGLQFPNYSSELNVNALELDDSALYLCASSARLAVNTGELFFGEGSRLTVL.